This entry lists 14 T cell receptor beta chains sequenced from one sample in a study of regulatory T cells in long-lasting Graves disease. Construction of the TCR beta libraries employed iRepertoire HTBI primers in conjunction with Arm-PCR of CDR3 regions. One entry per CDR3 protein, called by TCRdb with MiXCR from the multiplex PCR reads. The data contain more than 300,000 distinct CDR3 sequences, less than 20% of them singletons. Documented time point: persistent/refractory GD, antithyroid drugs over 5 years with positive TRAb. Researchers made the TCR library from RNA that was extracted from PBMCs. This sample comprised peripheral blood mononuclear cells (PBMCs), obtained when the disease was refractory, from a patient treated with antithyroid drugs. The receptor set was obtained from a female donor with Graves disease.

This clonotype was seen at least ten times. The V gene is TRBV12-3 or TRBV12-4, the J gene TRBJ2-7, with D perhaps TRBD2 (5 bases). This CDR3 is 12 amino acids long. V lost 1 base and J 12 bases, leaving 13 bases between the germline ends. The CDR3 DNA follows: TGTGCCAGCAGTTTAGAGGCGCGAGGGCTGTACTTC. It specifies CASSLEARGLYF.

This clonotype was counted many times. The chain employs TRBV28 and TRBJ1-5, with 9 bases fitting TRBD1. V dropped 5 bases and J dropped 9; count of bases not matched to a gene: 5. The CDR3 is 13 amino acids. Germline V gives CDR1 MDHEN, CDR2 SYDVKM. The CDR3 sequence: CASSENRGRPQHF. The CDR3 nucleotides are TGTGCCAGCAGTGAGAACAGGGGGCGGCCCCAGCATTTT.

In this sample, this clonotype turned up a few times. The chain carries TRBV6-1 and TRBJ2-7, with D possibly matching TRBD2 (6 bases). The CDR3 consists of 14 residues. In germline, CDR1 is MNHNS, CDR2 SASEGT. The V and J ends lost 5 bases and 7 bases respectively, with 18 bases between them. The CDR3 loop is CASSITGTGREQYF. The CDR3 DNA reads TGTGCCAGCAGTATAACCGGGACGGGGAGGGAGCAGTACTTC.

The chain recombines TRBV19 with TRBJ1-5, with a tentative D call TRBD1 (6 bases). Germline V lookup: CDR1 LNHDA, CDR2 SQIVND (reference sequence). V lost 6 bases to trimming and J lost 7 bases, with 19 bases between them. The CDR3 totals 15 residues. DNA for the CDR3: TGTGCCAGTAGCGGGACAACAGGACGGGGCCAGCCCCAGCATTTT. Translating gives CASSGTTGRGQPQHF.

The sample holds many counts of this clonotype. This chain uses TRBV28 with TRBJ2-7; 10 nucleotides align to TRBD1. CDR1 is MDHEN and CDR2 is SYDVKM in the germline V gene. The length of the CDR3 is 13 residues. With V trimmed by 7 bases and J by 4 bases, 4 bases remained unmatched. This CDR3 reads CASTTGGRYEQYF. CDR3 DNA: TGTGCCAGCACGACAGGGGGCCGGTACGAGCAGTACTTC. Combining the CDR3 with reference TRBV28 and TRBJ2-7 gives the whole variable domain DVKVTQSSRYLVKRTGEKVFLECVQDMDHENMFWYRQDPGLGLRLIYFSYDVKMKEKGDIPEGYSVSREKKERFSLILESASTNQTSMYLCASTTGGRYEQYFGPGTRLTVT.

There are many counts of this clonotype. V usage is TRBV19 and J usage is TRBJ2-7, with a tentative D call TRBD2 (6 bases). Trimming pared 3 bases from V and 1 base from J, leaving 13 bases between. This CDR3 comprises 15 residues. Per germline, CDR1 LNHDA and CDR2 SQIVND (reference sequence). This CDR3 reads CASSIGGGLSYEQYF. DNA of the CDR3: TGTGCCAGTAGTATTGGGGGAGGACTTTCCTACGAGCAGTACTTC.

At least ten counts were recorded for this clonotype. CDR3 loop: CASGKSSYEQYF. The CDR3 DNA reads TGTGCTAGTGGGAAGAGCTCCTACGAGCAGTACTTC. The chain recombines TRBV12-5 with TRBJ2-7, with no clear D. The CDR3 has 12 residues. Trimming took 6 bases from V and 0 from J, leaving 6 bases between them. Germline V gene sequence: CDR1 LGHNT, CDR2 FRNRAP.

This clonotype is classed as medium-sized. The chain recombines TRBV27 with TRBJ2-2; D not resolved. The V gene lost 10 bases and the J gene lost 1 base, with 10 bases spanning the gap. The CDR3 loop spans 13 amino acids. Germline CDR1 is MNHEY and CDR2 is SMNVEV (reference sequence). The CDR3 is CATHSGNTGELFF. CDR3 nucleotide sequence: TGTGCCACCCATTCAGGGAACACCGGGGAGCTGTTTTTT.

J is TRBJ1-1 and V is TRBV18; D unclear. In germline, CDR1 is KGHSH, CDR2 LQKENI. CDR3 length: 13 amino acids. Deletions cut 0 bases from V and 8 bases from J, with 10 bases between. The CDR3 region is CASSPPTGLEAFF. The CDR3 DNA is TGTGCCAGCTCACCACCGACCGGCCTAGAAGCTTTCTTT.

This clonotype was seen a few times. The chain couples TRBV6-2 or TRBV6-3 to TRBJ2-2; the match to TRBD2 covers 14 bases. CDR1 MNHEY and CDR2 SVGEGT come from the germline V gene. The ends lost 6 bases at V and 3 bases at J; junction bases unmatched: 6. The CDR3 is made up of 17 amino acids. DNA of the CDR3: TGTGCCAGCAGGGGGACTAGCGGGAGCCTCTACACCGGGGAGCTGTTTTTT. Its protein product is CASRGTSGSLYTGELFF.

Of note for this clonotype: This could be a read error, since a much larger clone is one nucleotide away. The chain employs TRBV5-5 and TRBJ1-5; D is possibly TRBD1 (6 bases). Per the germline V gene, CDR1 is SGHKS and CDR2 is YYEKEE (reference sequence). V lost 0 bases to trimming and J lost 2 bases, with 12 bases between them. This CDR3 region has 16 residues. CDR3 residues: CASSLVEGGGNQPQHF. The CDR3 coding sequence is TGTGCCAGCAGCTTGGTGGAGGGGGGTGGCAATCAGCCCCAGCATTTT.

V is TRBV4-1 and J is TRBJ2-4; D might be TRBD1 or TRBD2, each matching 6 bases. Trimming removed 2 bases from V and 9 bases from J, with 14 bases in between. The CDR3 loop spans 14 amino acids. Germline loops: CDR1 MGHRA, CDR2 YSYEKL. CDR3 in DNA: TGCGCCAGCAGCCAACCATCCGAGGGGGGCATTCAGTACTTC. Translated, it gives CASSQPSEGGIQYF.

The V and J genes are TRBV7-3 and TRBJ2-2; D remains ambiguous. V was pared by 5 bases and J by 8 bases, with 9 bases between. The CDR3 has 12 residues. Germline loops: CDR1 SGHTA, CDR2 FQGTGA. CDR3 DNA sequence: TGTGCCAGCAGCCCCTTTGGGGGGGAGCTGTTTTTT. Its translation: CASSPFGGELFF. Full variable domain (rest looked up from reference TRBV7-3 and TRBJ2-2): GAGVSQTPSNKVTEKGKYVELRCDPISGHTALYWYRQSLGQGPEFLIYFQGTGAADDSGLPNDRFFAVRPEGSVSTLKIQRTERGDSAVYLCASSPFGGELFFGEGSRLTVL.

This clonotype appeared a few times. The chain recombines TRBV14 with TRBJ2-7; TRBD2 is a possible D gene (6 bases). V gave up 1 base and J gave up 0 bases, with 16 bases separating them. CDR3 length equals 17 residues. Per the germline V gene, CDR1 is SGHDN and CDR2 is FVKESK. The CDR3 bases are TGTGCCAGCAGCCAAGGATCAGCTTGGGGGGACTCCTACGAGCAGTACTTC. Amino acids: CASSQGSAWGDSYEQYF.